This T cell receptor (beta chain) comes out of a study of T cell repertoires and HLA-DP antigens. At the level of the study: CD4+ T cells were cocultured with HeLa cells expressing HLA-DP.

Comment on this clone: Its antigen remains unidentified.

V was pared by 3 bases and J by 6 bases, with 11 bases between. Germline V lookup: CDR1 SGHDT, CDR2 YYEEEE. CDR3 size: 13 residues. Negative selection yielded untouched CD4+ T cells of average approximately 98% purity. The protocol was immunoSEQ multiplex PCR, while the TCRdb copy is restricted to in-frame clones and leaves out a portion. The sample holds about 110,000 clones, nearly 95% seen once. The source of this sequence is a woman between 18 and 30 years old in good health and CMV-seronegative. Sequenced: CD4+ T cells from PBMCs. The chain joins TRBV5-6 to TRBJ2-3, with D possibly called TRBD1 or TRBD2 (5 bases each). Here the CDR3 DNA reads TGTGCCAGCAGCTGGGGACGTGGGGATACGCAGTATTTT. Protein: CASSWGRGDTQYF. The full variable domain, rest sourced from reference TRBV5-6 and TRBJ2-3, is DAGVTQSPTHLIKTRGQQVTLRCSPKSGHDTVSWYQQALGQGPQFIFQYYEEEERQRGNFPDRFSGHQFPNYSSELNVNALLLGDSALYLCASSWGRGDTQYFGPGTRLTVL.